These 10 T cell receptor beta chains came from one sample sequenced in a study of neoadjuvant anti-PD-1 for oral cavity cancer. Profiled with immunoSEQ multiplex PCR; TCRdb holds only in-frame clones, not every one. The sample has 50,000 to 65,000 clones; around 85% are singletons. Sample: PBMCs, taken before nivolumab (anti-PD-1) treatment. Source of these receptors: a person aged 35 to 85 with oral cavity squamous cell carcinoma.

CDR3 sequence (DNA): TGCGCCAGCAGCCAAGATCGGGCCGGGAGGTTCGGGGACGAGCAGTACTTC. This encodes CASSQDRAGRFGDEQYF. The chain employs TRBV4-1 and TRBJ2-7, with TRBD2 identical over 7 bases. V shed 0 bases and J 5 bases; nucleotides not matched to a gene: 13. The CDR3 contains 17 residues. From germline, CDR1 is MGHRA and CDR2 YSYEKL.

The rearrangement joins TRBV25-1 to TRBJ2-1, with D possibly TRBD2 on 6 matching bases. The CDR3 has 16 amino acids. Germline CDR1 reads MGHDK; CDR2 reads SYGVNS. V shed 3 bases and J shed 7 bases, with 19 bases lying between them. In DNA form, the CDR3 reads TGTGCCAGCAGTGATCCCCACCGCGGGATTGGGAATGAGCAGTTCTTC. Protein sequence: CASSDPHRGIGNEQFF.

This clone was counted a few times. The CDR3 nucleotides are TGCAGCGTTAGGCGGGACACGAGCACAGATACGCAGTATTTT. Translation gives CSVRRDTSTDTQYF. The gene calls are TRBV29-1 and TRBJ2-3; TRBD1 or TRBD2 may be the D gene (6 bases each). V was shortened by 5 bases and J by 0 bases, with 12 bases between the two germline ends. CDR1 is SQVTM, CDR2 ANQGSEA, per germline. The CDR3 length is 14 residues.

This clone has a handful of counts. Here the CDR3 DNA reads TGTGCCAGCAGCGTAGAGAGGGGCCCGGCGGAACAGCAGTACTTC. Its translation is CASSVERGPAEQQYF. This chain joins TRBV9 and TRBJ2-7; D may be TRBD1 or TRBD2 (5 bases each). The V and J ends lost 0 bases and 8 bases respectively, with 18 bases between them. CDR3 length equals 15 residues. CDR1 is SGDLS, CDR2 YYNGEE, per germline.

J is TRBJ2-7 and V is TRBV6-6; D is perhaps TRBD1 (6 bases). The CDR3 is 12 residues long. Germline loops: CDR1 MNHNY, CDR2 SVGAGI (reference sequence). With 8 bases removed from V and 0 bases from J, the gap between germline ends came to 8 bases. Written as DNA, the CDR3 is TGTGCCAGCGGGGACAACTCCTACGAGCAGTACTTC. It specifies CASGDNSYEQYF.

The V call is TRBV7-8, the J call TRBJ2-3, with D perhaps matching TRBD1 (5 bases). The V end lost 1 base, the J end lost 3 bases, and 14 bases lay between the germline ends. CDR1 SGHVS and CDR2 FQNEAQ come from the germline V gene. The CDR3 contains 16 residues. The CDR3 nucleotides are TGTGCCAGCAGCTTAGGACAGACCTCCCTAACAGATACGCAGTATTTT. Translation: CASSLGQTSLTDTQYF.

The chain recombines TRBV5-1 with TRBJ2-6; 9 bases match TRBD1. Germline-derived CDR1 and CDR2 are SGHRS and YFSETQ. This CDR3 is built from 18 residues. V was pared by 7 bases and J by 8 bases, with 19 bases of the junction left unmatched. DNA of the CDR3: TGCGCCAGCCGAGCCCTCGGGACAGGGAGATCTGAGACCAACGTCCTGACTTTC. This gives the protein CASRALGTGRSETNVLTF.

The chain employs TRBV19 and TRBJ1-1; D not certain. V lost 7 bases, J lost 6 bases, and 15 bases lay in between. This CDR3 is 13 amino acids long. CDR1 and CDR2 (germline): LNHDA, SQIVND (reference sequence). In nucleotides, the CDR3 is TGTGCCAGTAATCTTGGGCCCCTCGCTGAAGCTTTCTTT. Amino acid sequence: CASNLGPLAEAFF.

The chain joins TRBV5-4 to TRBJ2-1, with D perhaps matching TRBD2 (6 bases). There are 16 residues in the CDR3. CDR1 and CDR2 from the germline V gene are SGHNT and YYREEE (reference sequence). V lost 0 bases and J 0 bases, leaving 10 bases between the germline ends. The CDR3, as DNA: TGTGCCAGCAGCTTGGGGGGCGGGGCCTCCTACAATGAGCAGTTCTTC. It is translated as CASSLGGGASYNEQFF.

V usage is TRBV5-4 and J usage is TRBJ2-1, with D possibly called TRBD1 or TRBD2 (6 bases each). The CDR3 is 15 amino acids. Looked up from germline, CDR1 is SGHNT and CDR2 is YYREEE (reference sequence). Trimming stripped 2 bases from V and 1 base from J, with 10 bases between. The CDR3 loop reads CASSFGGHSYNEQFF. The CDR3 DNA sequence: TGTGCCAGCAGCTTCGGGGGCCATTCCTACAATGAGCAGTTCTTC.